This T cell receptor (beta chain) was found in a study of T cells in Graves' hyperthyroidism and ophthalmopathy (dated by TCRdb to between 2017 and 2020). Study-level background: Peripheral blood was collected at initial diagnosis, before any treatment. Prospective prediction of ophthalmopathy was tested in an independent validation cohort of fewer than 20 hyperthyroidism patients and approximately 17 patients who later progressed to ophthalmopathy. In roughly six Graves' hyperthyroidism patients, the study also compared T-cell repertoires from thyroid tissue with T-cell repertoires from blood. The paper reports TCR Vbeta CDR3 sequencing of 130 to 150 peripheral blood samples: fewer than 50 ophthalmopathy, fewer than 80 hyperthyroidism and approximately 17 progressor patients. Once sampling was done, hyperthyroidism patients were given methimazole at a starting dose of 30 mg daily, whereas ophthalmopathy patients were given high-dose intravenous methylprednisolone. The approximately 97 discovery patients were randomly divided into training and test sets at a 7:3 ratio. A discovery cohort of about 96 patients, 43 with Graves' ophthalmopathy and roughly 59 with stable Graves' hyperthyroidism, was used to find distinguishing TCR V-J signatures.

Amplification of TCR beta CDR3 regions was carried out from RNA transcripts. A first-round RT-PCR of the TCR CDR3 used the HTBI primer set with the Qiagen OneStep RT-PCR kit. Libraries were constructed in a second round of multiplex PCR, after which size selection and purification were performed. Libraries were sequenced paired-end with 100 bp reads on an Illumina HiSeq2000. In the original analysis: SOAPnuke was used to process the raw data, removing reads that contained adapters or uncalled bases, had a mean Phred below 15, or lacked an exact match to the constant primer or identifier. High-quality paired reads were merged using COPE v1.2.5, and each unique nucleotide sequence was defined as a clonotype. MiTCR v1.1 was used to align the clonotypes against IMGT TRBV, TRBD and TRBJ reference segments. The analysis was restricted to V-J combinations with a frequency above 0.0001, which together covered just over 98% of the repertoires. The TCS score was defined as F50 (clonal expansion) divided by E x V (chaos), with BLOSUM62-based TCRdist calculated between CDR3 peptides within each V-J. Welch's t-statistics and random forest reduced around 510 V-J features to about 13, which were used in a naive Bayes classifier (R e1071). Starting from the raw public reads, TCRdb applied fastp trimming at Q25, assembled clones with MiXCR and retained in-frame beta chains. Here each entry gathers all rows of one CDR3 protein and keeps the most common genes and DNA. The V and J calls and clone size come from TCRdb's table, not from the authors' own analysis. The sample profile shows over 550,000 distinct CDR3 sequences; roughly a sixth of them were found once. The ten top clones hold under 20% of the sample.

The full study reports these points: Most expanded thyroid clonotypes (frequency above 0.001) were also detected in blood, a finding suggesting that blood repertoires may reflect thyroid immune responses. No statistical method was used to fix the sample size in advance, and group allocation was not hidden from the investigators. In cross-validation, a model built on a 13 V-J signature told ophthalmopathy apart from stable hyperthyroidism with approximately 90% sensitivity and roughly 81% specificity, and in testing the same model reached 80%/75%. In validation, the model predicted progression to ophthalmopathy with roughly 70% sensitivity and 72% to 85% specificity, a median of roughly seven months before onset.

Graves' hyperthyroidism was defined as stable when no progression to ophthalmopathy occurred over 18 months of follow-up. Hyperthyroidism patients were aged 18 to 65 years and newly diagnosed, with disease duration of less than 2 months. The study excluded patients with uncontrolled infections, other autoimmune diseases, pregnancy or lactation. Diagnoses were established on the basis of clinical symptoms, serum thyroxine and TRAb, thyroid ultrasound, and orbital computed tomography. Ficoll-Paque density gradient centrifugation was used to isolate PBMCs from about 10 ml of fresh peripheral blood. Total RNA was extracted with Trizol reagent, and quality was checked on an Agilent 2100 Bioanalyzer. Trimming at the junction amounts to 4 bases on V and 0 bases on J, and the germline ends lie 13 bases apart. Including the terminal cysteine and phenylalanine, the CDR3 comprises 15 residues. Only the CDR3 DNA is retained, 45 bases long and in frame from the first base. CDR1 and CDR2 (MDHEN, SYDVKM) derive from the germline V gene.

At least ten counts were recorded for this clonotype. Its antigen remains unidentified. No base qualities exist here, and no much larger clone lies one base off it. Sequencing was carried out using blood. This receptor was identified in a woman younger than 30 with Graves' hyperthyroidism. This chain joins TRBV28 to TRBJ2-7; the D gene cannot be resolved reliably. The nucleotides are TGTGCCAGCAGTTCATACCTGGCCCTCTCCTACGAGCAGTACTTC. Its coded protein is CASSSYLALSYEQYF.